This T cell receptor (beta chain) was captured in a study of blood T cell repertoires in COVID-19. Method: immunoSEQ multiplex PCR; TCRdb's copy keeps in-frame clones and lacks some. The data hold approximately 180,000 clones, with around four fifths observed a single time. J was trimmed by 8 bases and V by 6 bases; bases with no gene match: 6. CDR1 is ENHRY and CDR2 is SYGVKD in the germline V gene. CDR3 length equals 13 residues. The receptor was isolated from a woman between 40 and 55 years old with COVID-19, enrolled during active disease. This chain links TRBV10-3 with TRBJ1-5; 8 nucleotides align to TRBD1. Source material: peripheral blood. DNA of the CDR3: TGTGCCATCAGCAAGGGACAGGTGGAGCCCCAGCATTTT. As protein: CAISKGQVEPQHF.